Presented here are 15 T cell receptor beta chains from one specimen sequenced in a study of radiotherapy plus CTLA-4 blockade in lung cancer. Profiling relied on immunoSEQ multiplex PCR, and the TCRdb table lists in-frame clones only, not all of them. The sample records 85,000 to 90,000 clones, around 87% being singletons. Material: peripheral blood, obtained from a patient treated with radiotherapy plus ipilimumab. All receptors derive from a human donor with non-small cell lung cancer that progressed on radiotherapy plus ipilimumab.

V gene TRBV10-3 combines with J gene TRBJ2-7; the D gene could be TRBD1 or TRBD2 (6 bases each). The CDR3 has 12 amino acids. The germline gives CDR1 ENHRY, CDR2 SYGVKD. Between the trimmed V and J ends, which lost 4 bases and 6 bases, there was a span of 10 bases. The CDR3 nucleotides are TGTGCCATCAGTGCAGGAGGGGGCGAGCAGTACTTC. Its protein product is CAISAGGGEQYF.

In this sample, this clone turned up a few times. Other DNA sequences in this specimen translate into the identical CDR3. V gene TRBV6-5 combines with J gene TRBJ1-2; D ambiguous. The CDR3 runs 12 residues. Germline V gene data show CDR1 as MNHEY and CDR2 as SVGAGI. V lost 6 bases, J lost 8 bases, and 13 bases lay in between. CDR3 nucleotides: TGTGCCAGCAGCCCCGCCGGTGGCGGCTACACCTTC. Its protein is CASSPAGGGYTF.

V usage is TRBV5-6 and J usage is TRBJ2-1; 11 bases are a match to TRBD2. The CDR3 has 17 residues. The V and J ends lost 3 bases and 0 bases, in that order; junction bases with no gene match: 5. Germline V gene lookup returns CDR1 SGHDT and CDR2 YYEEEE. The CDR3 sequence is CASSSYSGRASYNEQFF. The DNA for the CDR3 is TGTGCCAGCAGCTCCTATAGCGGGAGGGCCTCCTACAATGAGCAGTTCTTC.

Of note for this clone: One junction end does not reproduce the germline sequence, and a read error may be involved. This specimen includes other DNA sequences encoding the same CDR3. The genes are TRBV29-1 and TRBJ1-1, with a weak D call TRBD1 (6 bases). Germline V gene sequence: CDR1 SQVTM, CDR2 ANQGSEA. The CDR3 has 13 amino acids. CDR3 coding DNA: TGCAGCGCCCACAGGGACGGAATCACTGAAGCCTTCTTT. Amino acids: CSAHRDGITEAFF.

The V and J genes are TRBV13 and TRBJ2-7; D possibly corresponds to TRBD2 (6 bases). V lost 3 bases to trimming and J lost 3 bases, with 21 bases between them. Germline V gene lookup returns CDR1 PRHDT and CDR2 FYEKMQ (reference sequence). This CDR3 is 17 amino acids long. The CDR3 region is CASSFTSPAGTVYEQYF. The CDR3 bases are TGTGCCAGCAGCTTTACTTCTCCGGCGGGGACTGTCTACGAGCAGTACTTC.

The J gene is TRBJ1-6, the V gene TRBV4-1; 8 bases are a match to TRBD1. The germline gives CDR1 MGHRA, CDR2 YSYEKL. The CDR3 is 18 residues long. The trim removed 0 bases at V and 3 bases at J, leaving 7 bases unmatched. As DNA, the CDR3 is TGCGCCAGCAGCCAAGATCTAAGACAGGGGAGCTATAATTCACCCCTCCACTTT. This sequence encodes CASSQDLRQGSYNSPLHF.

The chain couples TRBV2 to TRBJ2-7; 14 bases map to TRBD2. Unmatched junction bases numbered 5, after V lost 4 bases and J lost 6 bases. CDR1 is SNHLY and CDR2 is FYNNEI in the germline V gene. The CDR3 length is 15 residues. The CDR3 nucleotides read TGTGCCAGCAGTGCGCTGACTAGCGGGAGGGTCGAGCAGTACTTC. As protein: CASSALTSGRVEQYF.

The gene calls are TRBV19 and TRBJ1-1, with D possibly TRBD1 on 5 matching bases. Germline loops: CDR1 LNHDA, CDR2 SQIVND (reference sequence). The CDR3 has 14 amino acids. Trimming left V 6 bases short and J 3 bases short, with 14 bases between. The chain's CDR3 is CASSLSGGYTEAFF. CDR3 nucleotide sequence: TGTGCCAGTAGCCTCTCGGGGGGGTACACTGAAGCTTTCTTT.

CDR3 sequence reads: CASSEGSDTEAFF. The CDR3 region has the DNA TGTGCCAGCAGTGAAGGGTCCGACACTGAAGCTTTCTTT. The chain joins TRBV6-4 to TRBJ1-1; no definite D call. Trimming removed 3 bases at V and 3 bases at J, with 8 bases between. The CDR3 sequence is 13 residues long. The germline V gene encodes CDR1 MRHNA and CDR2 SNTAGT.

The chain employs TRBV5-8 and TRBJ2-5; 7 nucleotides match TRBD1. CDR1 is SGHTS and CDR2 is YDEGEE in the germline V gene. V was clipped by 0 bases and J by 1 base; unmatched bases: 6. This CDR3 has 16 amino acids. CDR3 sequence reads: CASSLAGDRVQETQYF. In DNA form, the CDR3 reads TGTGCCAGCAGCTTGGCTGGCGACAGGGTCCAAGAGACCCAGTACTTC. Full variable domain (remainder filled in from reference TRBV5-8 and TRBJ2-5): EAGVTQSPTHLIKTRGQQATLRCSPISGHTSVYWYQQALGLGLQFLLWYDEGEERNRGNFPPRFSGRQFPNYSSELNVNALELEDSALYLCASSLAGDRVQETQYFGPGTRLLVL.

This chain joins TRBV6-1 and TRBJ2-5; TRBD1 matches at 7 bases. The J call could be wrong; TRBJ2-7 is a better fit for the DNA end. The CDR3 covers 14 residues. CDR1 is MNHNS and CDR2 is SASEGT in the germline V gene. The CDR3 nucleotides are TGTGCCAGCAGTGTCGAAGGGGGCACCTACGAGCAGTACTTC. It encodes CASSVEGGTYEQYF.

The V and J genes are TRBV29-1 and TRBJ2-7, with TRBD1 matching 7 bases. Looked up from germline, CDR1 is SQVTM and CDR2 is ANQGSEA. This CDR3 is 14 amino acids long. Trimming at V came to 6 bases and at J to 2 bases, leaving 10 bases not matched to a gene. CDR3 amino acids: CSVAVTGSPYEQYF. Here the CDR3 DNA reads TGCAGCGTAGCGGTGACAGGGTCTCCCTACGAGCAGTACTTC.

Notes on this clone: This sample also contains other DNA sequences that code for the same CDR3. This sequence joins TRBV29-1 and TRBJ2-1; D perhaps matches TRBD2 (7 bases). Germline V gene data show CDR1 as SQVTM and CDR2 as ANQGSEA. The CDR3 is 14 residues long. Trimming removed 4 bases from V and 10 bases from J, with 20 bases in between. CDR3 protein: CSVGQGGGRGEQFF. The CDR3 nucleotides read TGCAGCGTTGGTCAGGGCGGGGGCCGGGGGGAGCAGTTCTTC.

J is TRBJ1-2 and V is TRBV7-2; 9 bases map to TRBD1. The trim removed 5 bases at V and 8 bases at J, leaving 6 bases unmatched. This CDR3 is built from 13 residues. The germline V gene encodes CDR1 SGHTA and CDR2 FQGNSA. CDR3 sequence reads: CASSLRTGEGYTF. The CDR3 DNA reads TGTGCCAGCAGCCTACGGACAGGGGAAGGCTACACCTTC.

This clone occurred once. The chain couples TRBV4-2 to TRBJ1-2; 9 nucleotides agree with TRBD1. This CDR3 is built from 16 residues. The V gene end was trimmed by 1 base and the J gene end by 2 bases; junction bases not matched to a gene: 5. Per the germline V gene, CDR1 is LGHNA and CDR2 is YNFKEQ. The CDR3 here is CASSQVAGQGNYGYTF. The CDR3 DNA follows: TGTGCCAGCAGCCAAGTAGCCGGACAGGGGAACTATGGCTACACCTTC.